The 27 T cell receptor beta chains below come from one sample, sequenced in a study of technical replicates of blood from a handful of donors. The protocol was immunoSEQ multiplex PCR, while the TCRdb copy is restricted to in-frame clones and leaves out a portion. The sample shows 80,000 or so clones, nearly 97% of them seen only once. The sample consisted of T cells isolated from PBMCs. The source is a human donor in good health.

The gene calls are TRBV6-4 and TRBJ1-3; 9 bases agree with TRBD1. Unmatched junction bases numbered 6, after V lost 6 bases and J lost 3 bases. The CDR3 spans 15 residues. Germline V gives CDR1 MRHNA, CDR2 SNTAGT. The DNA for the CDR3 is TGTGCCAGCAGGGGGACAGGGAATTTTGGAAACACCATATATTTT. Translated, it gives CASRGTGNFGNTIYF.

The V call is TRBV5-1, the J call TRBJ2-7, with D perhaps TRBD2 (7 bases). V was trimmed by 0 bases and J by 0 bases, leaving 16 bases between them. The CDR3 length is 17 residues. The germline gives CDR1 SGHRS, CDR2 YFSETQ. The CDR3 DNA reads TGCGCCAGCAGCTTGGGAGGGGGGGCAATTACCTCCTACGAGCAGTACTTC. Translation: CASSLGGGAITSYEQYF.

This clone occurred once. The chain has TRBV13 and TRBJ1-1; D is unclear. The germline V gene has CDR1 PRHDT and CDR2 FYEKMQ (reference sequence). The V and J ends lost 5 bases and 4 bases respectively, with 11 bases between them. The CDR3 has 13 amino acids. The CDR3 region is CASSARLVTEAFF. As DNA, the CDR3 is TGTGCCAGCAGCGCCCGACTGGTCACTGAAGCTTTCTTT.

The chain has TRBV2 and TRBJ2-7; D gene uncertain. V lost 0 bases, J lost 2 bases, and 11 bases lay in between. This CDR3 comprises 15 residues. CDR1 is SNHLY, CDR2 FYNNEI, per germline. CDR3 in DNA: TGTGCCAGCAGTGAAGCGTCTAGTGGAGCCTACGAGCAGTACTTC. It translates to CASSEASSGAYEQYF.

The chain carries TRBV12-5 and TRBJ2-7; TRBD1 matches 8 bases. The CDR3 runs 20 residues. Germline trimming cut 1 base from V and 0 bases from J; bases unmatched to any gene: 17. The V gene's germline CDR1 is LGHNT and CDR2 FRNRAP. CDR3 region: CASGLAARTGKVLSSYEQYF. The CDR3, as DNA: TGTGCTAGTGGTTTGGCCGCCCGGACAGGGAAAGTTCTGAGCTCCTACGAGCAGTACTTC.

The chain carries TRBV4-3 and TRBJ2-7; tentatively, D is TRBD2 (5 bases). Germline lookup yields CDR1 LGHNA and CDR2 YSLEER. This CDR3 contains 15 residues. V was clipped by 0 bases and J by 2 bases, with 11 bases between them. The chain's CDR3 is CASSQERTGTYEQYF. CDR3 bases: TGCGCCAGCAGCCAAGAGAGGACGGGAACCTACGAGCAGTACTTC.

The CDR3 DNA reads TGTGCCAGCAGACCTACGGGACAAAAATACGAGCAGTACTTC. Residues: CASRPTGQKYEQYF. The V call is TRBV7-9, the J call TRBJ2-7, with D maybe TRBD1 (6 bases). Germline V CDR1 and CDR2: SEHNR, FQNEAQ (reference sequence). V lost 6 bases, J lost 4 bases, and 16 bases lay in between. This CDR3 contains 14 residues.

The chain recombines TRBV4-3 with TRBJ2-1; 16 nucleotides agree with TRBD2. V trimming: 3 bases; J trimming: 2 bases; junction bases outside the gene matches: 7. This CDR3 spans 19 amino acids. Germline-derived CDR1 and CDR2 are LGHNA and YSLEER. CDR3 coding DNA: TGCGCCAGCAGCCATTACGCGGGACTAGCGGGAGGGCCCTACAATGAGCAGTTCTTC. Its translation is CASSHYAGLAGGPYNEQFF.

The chain uses TRBV9 and TRBJ2-2; 8 bases fit TRBD2. V lost 7 bases and J lost 8; bases outside the gene matches: 7. Germline lookup yields CDR1 SGDLS and CDR2 YYNGEE. The CDR3 is 13 amino acids. The DNA for the CDR3 is TGTGCCAGCGGATTAGCGGGAACGGGGGAGCTGTTTTTT. Residues: CASGLAGTGELFF.

V gene TRBV18 combines with J gene TRBJ2-1, with D hard to call. The V gene lost 1 base and the J gene lost 8 bases, with 15 bases spanning the gap. CDR3 length equals 15 residues. The V gene's germline CDR1 is KGHSH and CDR2 LQKENI. In DNA form, the CDR3 reads TGTGCCAGCTCACCACAAGAGAATAGCCGCTATGAGCAGTTCTTC. Its protein product is CASSPQENSRYEQFF.

The V and J genes are TRBV5-6 and TRBJ1-1; 7 nucleotides align to TRBD1. This CDR3 comprises 16 residues. CDR1 is SGHDT and CDR2 is YYEEEE in the germline V gene. V gave up 3 bases and J gave up 1 base; unmatched junction bases: 9. CDR3 sequence: CASSWGSGGWNTEAFF. DNA of the CDR3: TGTGCCAGCAGCTGGGGATCAGGGGGGTGGAACACTGAAGCTTTCTTT.

This sequence joins TRBV15 and TRBJ1-5; 7 nucleotides agree with TRBD1. CDR1 is LNHNV and CDR2 is YYDKDF in the germline V gene (reference sequence). With V trimmed by 6 bases and J by 6 bases, 5 bases remained unmatched. The CDR3 consists of 13 residues. CDR3 region: CATRDRIGQPQHF. The CDR3 nucleotides are TGTGCCACCAGGGACAGGATCGGTCAGCCCCAGCATTTT.

This clone was observed a handful of times. The chain couples TRBV6-5 to TRBJ1-5, with 9 nucleotides matching TRBD1. Germline V lookup: CDR1 MNHEY, CDR2 SVGAGI. The CDR3 spans 15 residues. With V trimmed by 6 bases and J by 2 bases, 5 bases remained unmatched. CDR3 bases: TGTGCCAGCAGGACAACAGGGGGCGGCAATCAGCCCCAGCATTTT. It encodes CASRTTGGGNQPQHF.

The V and J genes are TRBV4-3 and TRBJ1-4; tentatively, D is TRBD1 (5 bases). The ends were cut back, 0 bases at V and 5 bases at J, with 10 bases in the middle. This CDR3 region has 15 residues. Germline CDR1 and CDR2: LGHNA and YSLEER. The CDR3 here is CASSQDGQGNEKLFF. In DNA form, the CDR3 reads TGCGCCAGCAGCCAAGACGGCCAGGGCAATGAAAAACTGTTTTTT.

A note on this clone: Different DNA sequences within this sample yield the same CDR3. The chain's CDR3 is CSVDRGNTEAFF. The CDR3, as DNA: TGCAGCGTCGACAGGGGAAACACTGAAGCTTTCTTT. The rearrangement links TRBV29-1 to TRBJ1-1; 8 positions match TRBD1. The ends lost 6 bases at V and 2 bases at J; junction bases unmatched: 2. This CDR3 has 12 residues. Germline CDR1 and CDR2: SQVTM and ANQGSEA.

This clone was recorded a few times. The chain couples TRBV29-1 to TRBJ1-1; D is unresolved. Trimming stripped 4 bases from V and 7 bases from J, with 7 bases between. The germline V gene has CDR1 SQVTM and CDR2 ANQGSEA. The CDR3 runs 10 residues. CDR3 region: CSVARGEAFF. DNA for the CDR3: TGCAGCGTTGCCCGGGGTGAAGCTTTCTTT.

The chain joins TRBV19 to TRBJ1-4; 9 bases are shared with TRBD1. Germline CDR1 is LNHDA and CDR2 is SQIVND (reference sequence). The J segment lost 8 bases and the V segment lost 3 bases, leaving 4 bases of the junction unmatched. The CDR3 length is 14 residues. In DNA, the CDR3 is TGTGCCAGTAGTATTGACAGGGGGAACGAAAAACTGTTTTTT. This sequence encodes CASSIDRGNEKLFF.

J is TRBJ2-3 and V is TRBV7-8; D gene unclear. CDR3 size: 18 residues. CDR1 and CDR2 (germline): SGHVS, FQNEAQ. V lost 7 bases and J lost 2, with 25 bases in between. CDR3 coding DNA: TGTGCCAGCATCCCATTTGTGACAACTTTACCCTTCACAGATACGCAGTATTTT. Protein: CASIPFVTTLPFTDTQYF.

The CDR3 DNA sequence: TGTGCCAGCAGTGAAATAAATATTGTGGCGATCGTCGGTGGGCATTCTACCTACGAGCAGTACTTC. This translates into CASSEINIVAIVGGHSTYEQYF. The V gene is TRBV2, the J gene TRBJ2-7; D is undetermined. V was pared by 2 bases and J by 2 bases, with 34 bases between. This CDR3 is 22 amino acids long. In germline, CDR1 is SNHLY, CDR2 FYNNEI.

The chain recombines TRBV18 with TRBJ1-2; 8 nucleotides agree with TRBD1. V shed 2 bases and J 3 bases; nucleotides not matched to a gene: 2. Germline V lookup: CDR1 KGHSH, CDR2 LQKENI. CDR3 length: 14 amino acids. The CDR3 bases are TGTGCCAGCTCACCAGGACAGGGAGACTATGGCTACACCTTC. It translates to CASSPGQGDYGYTF. Variable domain in full (rest from reference TRBV18 and TRBJ1-2): NAGVMQNPRHLVRRRGQEARLRCSPMKGHSHVYWYRQLPEEGLKFMVYLQKENIIDESGMPKERFSAEFPKEGPSILRIQQVVRGDSAAYFCASSPGQGDYGYTFGSGTRLTVV.

The J gene is TRBJ2-1, the V gene TRBV18; TRBD2 matches at 9 bases. The V gene end was trimmed by 6 bases and the J gene end by 3 bases; junction bases not matched to a gene: 6. The germline V gene has CDR1 KGHSH and CDR2 LQKENI. This CDR3 is built from 15 residues. CDR3 coding DNA: TGTGCCAGCTCCAATGGAGCGGGAGGCTACAATGAGCAGTTCTTC. This sequence encodes CASSNGAGGYNEQFF.

This clone has only a few counts. The J gene is TRBJ1-1, the V gene TRBV29-1; D may be TRBD1 (5 bases). CDR1 is SQVTM, CDR2 ANQGSEA, per germline. The V end was cut by 6 bases, the J end by 6 bases, with 8 bases between. The CDR3 has 10 residues. The DNA for the CDR3 is TGCAGCGTCCAGGGTGCTGAAGCTTTCTTT. This translates into CSVQGAEAFF.

The chain joins TRBV28 to TRBJ2-7, with a tentative D call TRBD1 (5 bases). There are 16 residues in the CDR3. The V end was cut by 5 bases, the J end by 0 bases, with 17 bases between. Germline-derived CDR1 and CDR2 are MDHEN and SYDVKM. CDR3 nucleotide sequence: TGTGCCAGCAGTGGACCGAGACAGAGTTCCTCCTACGAGCAGTACTTC. Translated: CASSGPRQSSSYEQYF.

This clone was seen more than once but under ten times. The chain recombines TRBV9 with TRBJ1-1; a possible D gene is TRBD1 (6 bases). V was cut by 3 bases and J by 0 bases, with 6 bases left in between. The CDR3 length is 13 residues. CDR1 and CDR2 from the germline V gene are SGDLS and YYNGEE. The CDR3 loop reads CASSDRVNTEAFF. The CDR3 coding sequence is TGTGCCAGCAGCGACAGGGTGAACACTGAAGCTTTCTTT.

The chain recombines TRBV6-5 with TRBJ1-1, with D perhaps TRBD1 (6 bases). There are 14 residues in the CDR3. V lost 4 bases to trimming and J lost 5 bases, with 14 bases between them. Germline V gene sequence: CDR1 MNHEY, CDR2 SVGAGI. CDR3 in DNA: TGTGCCAGCAGTTTAACACAGGGTTCTACTGAAGCTTTCTTT. Translation gives CASSLTQGSTEAFF.

The rearrangement uses TRBV19 and TRBJ1-2; D is unclear. The germline CDR1 and CDR2 sequences are LNHDA and SQIVND (reference sequence). Trimming shortened V by 3 bases and J by 4 bases, and 6 bases separated the two germline ends. CDR3 length: 12 residues. The CDR3 is CASSMYGYGYTF. The CDR3 DNA reads as TGTGCCAGTAGTATGTACGGCTATGGCTACACCTTC.

The chain couples TRBV6-5 to TRBJ2-5; unclear D gene. V gave up 0 bases and J gave up 2 bases, with 7 bases separating them. Looked up from germline, CDR1 is MNHEY and CDR2 is SVGAGI. CDR3 length equals 14 residues. CDR3 in amino acids: CASSYSGLQETQYF. The CDR3 nucleotides are TGTGCCAGCAGTTACTCGGGCTTACAAGAGACCCAGTACTTC.